A single sample gave rise to the 21 T cell receptor beta chains below, sequenced in a study of blood T cell repertoires in COVID-19. Clones were sequenced by immunoSEQ multiplex PCR, and TCRdb holds only the in-frame ones, with some missing. The sample shows hundreds of thousands of clones, approximately 88% of them seen only once. Material: PBMCs or T cells enriched from blood (not recorded which). The receptors originated from a woman aged 40 to 55 with acute COVID-19.

CDR3 sequence reads: CASSVQPGLVNEQFF. The CDR3 DNA reads TGTGCCAGTAGTGTTCAACCGGGACTAGTAAATGAGCAGTTCTTC. The V gene is TRBV19, the J gene TRBJ2-1, with 8 nucleotides matching TRBD2. CDR3 size: 15 residues. Trimming removed 5 bases from V and 7 bases from J; junction bases left unmatched: 10. Germline lookup yields CDR1 LNHDA and CDR2 SQIVND (reference sequence). Full variable domain (remainder filled in from reference TRBV19 and TRBJ2-1): DGGITQSPKYLFRKEGQNVTLSCEQNLNHDAMYWYRQDPGQGLRLIYYSQIVNDFQKGDIAEGYSVSREKKESFPLTVTSAQKNPTAFYLCASSVQPGLVNEQFFGPGTRLTVL.

The rearrangement links TRBV10-3 to TRBJ1-2, with D unresolved. The V and J ends lost 0 bases and 5 bases respectively, with 10 bases between them. This CDR3 has 14 residues. Germline CDR1 reads ENHRY; CDR2 reads SYGVKD. CDR3 nucleotide sequence: TGTGCCATCAGTGAGTCGGAGATGGGTTATGGCTACACCTTC. Translating it yields CAISESEMGYGYTF.

The rearrangement uses TRBV27 and TRBJ1-3, with a tentative D call TRBD1 (5 bases). V lost 6 bases to trimming and J lost 3 bases, with 15 bases between them. Per the germline V gene, CDR1 is MNHEY and CDR2 is SMNVEV (reference sequence). CDR3 length: 15 amino acids. The CDR3 here is CASRPWGGNGNTIYF. CDR3 in DNA: TGTGCCAGCAGACCCTGGGGGGGGAATGGAAACACCATATATTTT.

The chain has TRBV4-1 and TRBJ2-2, with 8 nucleotides matching TRBD2. Germline lookup yields CDR1 MGHRA and CDR2 YSYEKL. The CDR3 consists of 16 residues. Trimming cost V 1 base and J 7 bases; bases outside gene matches: 8. The CDR3 sequence: CASSQAQREHHGELFF. CDR3 nucleotides: TGCGCCAGCAGCCAAGCCCAGCGGGAGCATCACGGGGAGCTGTTTTTT.

This sequence joins TRBV30 and TRBJ2-1, with TRBD2 identical over 7 bases. The CDR3 has 15 residues. CDR1 and CDR2 (germline): GTSNPN, SVGIG (reference sequence). Germline trimming cut 3 bases from V and 0 bases from J; bases unmatched to any gene: 5. CDR3 bases: TGTGCCTGGAGCCCAGCGGGACGCTCCTACAATGAGCAGTTCTTC. Protein sequence: CAWSPAGRSYNEQFF.

The chain links TRBV2 to TRBJ2-5; TRBD1 might be the D (5 bases). The CDR3 contains 13 residues. The germline CDR1 and CDR2 sequences are SNHLY and FYNNEI. Trimming left V 3 bases short and J 4 bases short, with 9 bases between. In DNA form, the CDR3 reads TGTGCCAGCAGTGAGGGGCCTATAGAGACCCAGTACTTC. This translates into CASSEGPIETQYF.

The rearrangement joins TRBV5-3 to TRBJ1-1; TRBD1 aligns across 7 bases. TRBV5-3 belongs to the ORF category, with a function that is uncertain. V lost 2 bases and J lost 0; bases outside the gene matches: 7. The CDR3 sequence is 16 residues long. The CDR3 sequence is CARSFPPGQMNTEAFF. The DNA for the CDR3 is TGTGCCAGAAGCTTCCCTCCGGGACAGATGAACACTGAAGCTTTCTTT.

The chain couples TRBV28 to TRBJ2-1; no definite D call. Deletions cut 7 bases from V and 0 bases from J, with 10 bases between. The germline gives CDR1 MDHEN, CDR2 SYDVKM. The CDR3 contains 14 residues. CDR3 DNA: TGTGCCAGCATTTCCTTAGACTCCTACAATGAGCAGTTCTTC. Amino acids: CASISLDSYNEQFF.

V usage is TRBV6-5 and J usage is TRBJ2-5, with TRBD2 as a possible D gene (6 bases). Germline V gene lookup returns CDR1 MNHEY and CDR2 SVGAGI. Trimming shortened V by 0 bases and J by 4 bases, and 15 bases separated the two germline ends. The CDR3 runs 16 residues. CDR3 sequence reads: CASSYSGSWRVETQYF. The CDR3 coding sequence is TGTGCCAGCAGTTACTCGGGCTCCTGGAGGGTAGAGACCCAGTACTTC.

V gene TRBV27 combines with J gene TRBJ2-1, with 9 bases matching TRBD2. Germline V gene lookup returns CDR1 MNHEY and CDR2 SMNVEV (reference sequence). The CDR3 consists of 18 residues. V shed 5 bases and J 6 bases; nucleotides not matched to a gene: 17. The CDR3 coding sequence is TGTGCCAGCAGTCGTACCGCGGGGGCGGGAGGGCCCGGCAATGAGCAGTTCTTC. This gives the protein CASSRTAGAGGPGNEQFF.

The genes are TRBV27 and TRBJ2-7; 7 bases fit TRBD1. CDR3 size: 15 residues. J lost 2 bases, V lost 5 bases, and 9 bases had no gene match. Germline V gene data show CDR1 as MNHEY and CDR2 as SMNVEV (reference sequence). Here the CDR3 reads CASSPRRQGTYEQYF. DNA of the CDR3: TGTGCCAGCAGTCCGAGACGACAGGGTACCTACGAGCAGTACTTC.

The V call is TRBV24-1, the J call TRBJ2-2; tentative D call: TRBD1 (6 bases). The CDR3 is made up of 13 amino acids. Per germline, CDR1 KGHDR and CDR2 SFDVKD. The V end lost 9 bases, the J end lost 3 bases, and 10 bases lay between the germline ends. CDR3 region: CATQTGYTGELFF. CDR3 DNA: TGTGCCACCCAAACAGGGTACACCGGGGAGCTGTTTTTT.

The rearrangement uses TRBV7-2 and TRBJ1-2, with TRBD1 matching over 8 bases. CDR3 length: 15 amino acids. Germline lookup yields CDR1 SGHTA and CDR2 FQGNSA. V was pared by 4 bases and J by 0 bases, with 4 bases of the junction left unmatched. CDR3 in DNA: TGTGCCAGCAGCTCAGGGACAGGAGCTAACTATGGCTACACCTTC. Its translation is CASSSGTGANYGYTF.

The rearrangement uses TRBV11-1 and TRBJ1-1, with TRBD1 as a possible D gene (5 bases). CDR3 length equals 14 residues. Germline CDR1 reads SGHAT; CDR2 reads FQDESV (reference sequence). V was trimmed by 4 bases and J by 0 bases, leaving 9 bases between them. Here the CDR3 DNA reads TGTGCCAGCAGCTCGCGGACAATGAACACTGAAGCTTTCTTT. This encodes CASSSRTMNTEAFF.

This clone was counted only a few times. This chain links TRBV6-2 or TRBV6-3 with TRBJ2-1; 7 bases are a match to TRBD2. CDR3 size: 14 residues. Trimming removed 2 bases from V and 8 bases from J; junction bases left unmatched: 6. CDR1 MNHEY and CDR2 SVGEGT come from the germline V gene. CDR3 sequence (DNA): TGTGCCAGCAGTTACCCGGGAGGCTCAGATGAGCAGTTCTTC. This encodes CASSYPGGSDEQFF.

CDR3 sequence reads: CASSEIAGVPYNEQFF. CDR3 bases: TGTGCCAGCAGCGAGATAGCGGGAGTCCCCTACAATGAGCAGTTCTTC. V and J are TRBV2 and TRBJ2-1, with 9 bases that match TRBD2. The trim removed 6 bases at V and 2 bases at J, leaving 8 bases unmatched. This CDR3 has 16 amino acids. Germline V gene sequence: CDR1 SNHLY, CDR2 FYNNEI. Based on the CDR3 plus reference TRBV2 and TRBJ2-1, the full variable domain is EPEVTQTPSHQVTQMGQEVILRCVPISNHLYFYWYRQILGQKVEFLVSFYNNEISEKSEIFDDQFSVERPDGSNFTLKIRSTKLEDSAMYFCASSEIAGVPYNEQFFGPGTRLTVL.

The chain links TRBV27 to TRBJ2-3, with 9 positions matching TRBD2. The length of the CDR3 is 15 residues. Germline CDR1 is MNHEY and CDR2 is SMNVEV (reference sequence). With V trimmed by 5 bases and J by 5 bases, 8 bases remained unmatched. The CDR3 DNA follows: TGTGCCAGCAGTCTCGGCGGGAGGGCCAAAGATACGCAGTATTTT. Protein product: CASSLGGRAKDTQYF.

The chain has TRBV5-4 and TRBJ1-4, with 11 bases that match TRBD1. This CDR3 is 14 amino acids long. The V segment lost 3 bases and the J segment 6 bases; nucleotides outside the gene matches: 1. From germline, CDR1 is SGHNT and CDR2 YYREEE (reference sequence). The CDR3 loop is CASSWTGGDEKLFF. In DNA form, the CDR3 reads TGTGCCAGCAGCTGGACAGGGGGCGATGAAAAACTGTTTTTT.

This clone was seen a single time. The chain has TRBV7-2 and TRBJ1-2, with 10 bases fitting TRBD1. The V and J ends lost 2 bases and 9 bases, in that order; junction bases with no gene match: 12. Germline V lookup: CDR1 SGHTA, CDR2 FQGNSA. The CDR3 loop spans 16 amino acids. Here the CDR3 reads CASSLSTMPGQGSYTF. The CDR3 coding sequence is TGTGCCAGCAGCTTATCGACTATGCCGGGACAGGGGAGCTACACCTTC. The full variable domain, rest sourced from reference TRBV7-2 and TRBJ1-2, is GAGVSQSPSNKVTEKGKDVELRCDPISGHTALYWYRQSLGQGLEFLIYFQGNSAPDKSGLPSDRFSAERTGGSVSTLTIQRTQQEDSAVYLCASSLSTMPGQGSYTFGSGTRLTVV.

CDR3 sequence: CAWQNQGQGAGGYTF. The CDR3 DNA reads TGTGCCTGGCAAAATCAAGGCCAGGGGGCGGGGGGCTACACCTTC. V gene TRBV30 combines with J gene TRBJ1-2, with 8 bases fitting TRBD1. V dropped 5 bases and J dropped 8; count of bases not matched to a gene: 16. Germline values: CDR1 GTSNPN, CDR2 SVGIG (reference sequence). The CDR3 spans 15 residues. Together with reference TRBV30 and TRBJ1-2, the CDR3 gives the full variable domain: SQTIHQWPATLVQPVGSPLSLECTVEGTSNPNLYWYRQAAGRGLQLLFYSVGIGQISSEVPQNLSASRPQDRQFILSSKKLLLSDSGFYLCAWQNQGQGAGGYTFGSGTRLTVV.

The rearrangement uses TRBV28 and TRBJ1-4; D possibly corresponds to TRBD1 (5 bases). The CDR3 runs 16 residues. V shed 2 bases and J shed 4 bases, with 14 bases lying between them. Per germline, CDR1 MDHEN and CDR2 SYDVKM. CDR3 loop: CASSLRDSVFNEKLFF. DNA of the CDR3: TGTGCCAGCAGTTTAAGAGACAGTGTTTTTAATGAAAAACTGTTTTTT.